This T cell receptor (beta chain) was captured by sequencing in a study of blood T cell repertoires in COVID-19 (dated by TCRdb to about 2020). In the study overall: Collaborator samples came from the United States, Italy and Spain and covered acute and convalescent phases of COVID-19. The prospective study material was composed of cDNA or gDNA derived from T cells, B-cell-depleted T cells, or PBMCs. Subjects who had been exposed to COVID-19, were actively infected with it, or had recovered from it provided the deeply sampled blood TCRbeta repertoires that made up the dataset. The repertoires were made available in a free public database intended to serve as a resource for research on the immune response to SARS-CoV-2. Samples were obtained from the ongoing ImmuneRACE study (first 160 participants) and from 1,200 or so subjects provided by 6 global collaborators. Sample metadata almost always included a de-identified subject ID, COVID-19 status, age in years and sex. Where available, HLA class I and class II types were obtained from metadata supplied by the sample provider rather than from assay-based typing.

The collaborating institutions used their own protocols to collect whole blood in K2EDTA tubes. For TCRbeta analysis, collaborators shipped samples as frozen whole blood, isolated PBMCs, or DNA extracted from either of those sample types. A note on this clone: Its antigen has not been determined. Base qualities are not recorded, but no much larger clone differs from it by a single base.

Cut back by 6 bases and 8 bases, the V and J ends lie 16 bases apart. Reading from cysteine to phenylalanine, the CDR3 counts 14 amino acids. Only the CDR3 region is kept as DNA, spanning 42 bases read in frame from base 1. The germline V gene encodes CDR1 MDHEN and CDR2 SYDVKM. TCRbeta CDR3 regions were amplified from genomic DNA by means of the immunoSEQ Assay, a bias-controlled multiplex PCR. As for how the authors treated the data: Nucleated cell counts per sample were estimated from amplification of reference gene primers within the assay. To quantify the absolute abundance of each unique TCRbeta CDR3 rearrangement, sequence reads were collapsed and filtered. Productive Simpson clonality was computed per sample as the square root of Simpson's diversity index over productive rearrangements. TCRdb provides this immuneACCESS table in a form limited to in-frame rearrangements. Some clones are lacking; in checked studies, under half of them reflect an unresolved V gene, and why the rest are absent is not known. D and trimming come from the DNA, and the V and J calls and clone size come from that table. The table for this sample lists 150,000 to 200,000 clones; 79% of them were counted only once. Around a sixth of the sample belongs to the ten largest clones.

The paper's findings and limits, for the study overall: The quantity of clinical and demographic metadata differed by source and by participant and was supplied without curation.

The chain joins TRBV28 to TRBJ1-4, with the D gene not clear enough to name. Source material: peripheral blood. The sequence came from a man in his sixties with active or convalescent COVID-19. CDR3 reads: CASSPAGRLEKLFF. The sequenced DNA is TGTGCCAGCAGCCCCGCGGGCAGGTTGGAAAAACTGTTTTTT.